This T cell receptor beta chain was recorded in a study of CDR3 diversity in severe acne (dated by TCRdb to between 2019 and 2020). The library relied on PCR. TCRdb names Illumina HiSeq 2000 as the instrument used. TCRdb passed the public sequencing reads through fastp at Q25 and MiXCR, retaining productive beta sequences. Rows with one shared CDR3 protein collapse into an entry with the most common genes and DNA. The sample profile shows about 100,000 distinct CDR3 sequences; about half of them were found once. Around 12% of the sample is held by the ten biggest clonotypes. This clonotype has a count of ten or more. Its antigen target is currently unknown. No base qualities exist here, and no much larger clone lies one base off it. The receptor comes from a male donor with acne. Input material: blood.

The CDR3 reads as follows: CASSSGLVFWEQFF. The DNA sequence reads TGTGCCAGCAGCTCGGGACTAGTATTTTGGGAGCAGTTCTTC. The chain uses TRBV9 and TRBJ2-1, with 8 junctional bases fitting TRBD2. Trimmed from V: 4 bases; trimmed from J: 10 bases; junction bases lacking a gene match: 10. The germline V gene yields SGDLS for CDR1 and YYNGEE for CDR2. Taken from cysteine to phenylalanine, the CDR3 has 14 residues. This entry keeps only the CDR3 DNA: 42 bases, framed from base 1.